A few counts support the clone carrying this TCR beta chain. Antigen: not known. These data belong to a study of cytomegalovirus exposure and HLA in healthy donors. Study-wide context: Approximately 180 million T cells yielded roughly 120 million unique TCR beta sequences, as an earlier analysis found. Study-wide points: Earlier analysis yielded a pattern in which most TCR beta V segments were productive about 87% or about 30% of the time.

The CDR3 has 14 residues. Trimming removed 6 bases at V and 1 base at J, with 11 bases between. CDR1 and CDR2 (germline): MNHNY, SVGAGI (reference sequence). Primers: 60 Vbeta forward and 13 Jbeta reverse. Some clones are missing from TCRdb's copy, which holds only in-frame ones; the method was immunoSEQ multiplex PCR. The repertoire holds some 150,000 clones, with about 69% as singletons. This sequence was found in a human donor in good health. Sequenced input: PBMCs. The chain has TRBV6-6 and TRBJ2-3; D possibly corresponds to TRBD2 (6 bases). For the CDR3, the DNA is TGTGCCAGCAGACAACTAGCAGGCACAGATACGCAGTATTTT. This sequence encodes CASRQLAGTDTQYF.